The sample holds one count of the clone carrying this TCR beta chain. Generated by immunoSEQ multiplex PCR, the TCRdb table keeps only in-frame clones and is missing some. The table shows roughly 38,000 clones, with under 90% occurring only once. The CDR3 extends over 15 amino acids. V lost 2 bases to trimming and J lost 0 bases, with 10 bases between them. CDR1 and CDR2 from the germline V gene are SNHLY and FYNNEI. The data originate from a study of blood T cell repertoires in COVID-19. The sequenced sample consisted of peripheral blood. This chain links TRBV2 with TRBJ1-1; D is perhaps TRBD1 (5 bases). The source is an older man with acute or convalescent COVID-19. The CDR3 region has the DNA TGTGCCAGCAGTGAATTAGACAGTATGAACACTGAAGCTTTCTTT. Its protein product is CASSELDSMNTEAFF. Based on the CDR3 plus reference TRBV2 and TRBJ1-1, the full variable domain is EPEVTQTPSHQVTQMGQEVILRCVPISNHLYFYWYRQILGQKVEFLVSFYNNEISEKSEIFDDQFSVERPDGSNFTLKIRSTKLEDSAMYFCASSELDSMNTEAFFGQGTRLTVV.